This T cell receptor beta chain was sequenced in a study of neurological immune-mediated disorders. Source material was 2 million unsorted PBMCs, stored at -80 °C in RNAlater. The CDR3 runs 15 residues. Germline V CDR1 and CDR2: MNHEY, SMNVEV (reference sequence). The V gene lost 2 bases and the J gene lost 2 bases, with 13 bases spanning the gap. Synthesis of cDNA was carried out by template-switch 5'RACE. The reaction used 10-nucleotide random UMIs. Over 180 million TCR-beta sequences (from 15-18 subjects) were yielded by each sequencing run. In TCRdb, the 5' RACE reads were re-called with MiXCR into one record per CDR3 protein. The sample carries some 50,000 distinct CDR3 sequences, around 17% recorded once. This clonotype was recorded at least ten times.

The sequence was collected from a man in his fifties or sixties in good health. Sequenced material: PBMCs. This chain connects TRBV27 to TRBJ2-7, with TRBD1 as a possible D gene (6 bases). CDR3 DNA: TGTGCCAGCAGTTTAGGGGGCGCGGCAGCCTACGAGCAGTACTTC. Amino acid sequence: CASSLGGAAAYEQYF.